The 16 T cell receptor beta chains below come from one sample, sequenced in a study of control samples from healthy donors and cancer patients. Method: immunoSEQ multiplex PCR; TCRdb's copy keeps in-frame clones and lacks some. Among about 80,000 clones listed, 90% to 95% were seen once. Sequenced input: blood. These receptors were collected from a man aged 45 to 65 in good health.

J is TRBJ1-3 and V is TRBV2, with D uncertain. With 1 base removed from V and 0 bases from J, the gap between germline ends came to 7 bases. The germline gives CDR1 SNHLY, CDR2 FYNNEI. The CDR3 runs 15 residues. The CDR3 nucleotides read TGTGCCAGCAGTGAAGGCGATCTCTCTGGAAACACCATATATTTT. It encodes CASSEGDLSGNTIYF.

The chain recombines TRBV12-3 or TRBV12-4 with TRBJ1-1; D is ambiguous. V was cut by 4 bases and J by 11 bases, with 14 bases left in between. The CDR3 is 12 residues long. In DNA, the CDR3 is TGTGCCAGCAGTTCCTCCGGGTACCGGGCTTTCTTT. As protein: CASSSSGYRAFF.

The chain combines TRBV24-1 with TRBJ1-5; unclear D gene. The CDR3 sequence is 14 residues long. Germline assignment: CDR1 KGHDR and CDR2 SFDVKD. V lost 2 bases, J lost 5 bases, and 9 bases lay in between. CDR3 sequence: CATSDSQFYQPQHF. DNA for the CDR3: TGTGCCACCAGTGATTCCCAGTTCTATCAGCCCCAGCATTTT.

This chain joins TRBV25-1 and TRBJ2-2; D unclear. This CDR3 spans 11 amino acids. Germline CDR1 is MGHDK and CDR2 is SYGVNS. With 3 bases removed from V and 9 bases from J, the gap between germline ends came to 5 bases. DNA for the CDR3: TGTGCCAGCAGTGACCGGAGGGAGCTGTTTTTT. It encodes CASSDRRELFF.

The CDR3 is CASSQEVRDSNEQYF. The CDR3 DNA is TGTGCCAGCAGCCAAGAAGTCCGGGACAGTAATGAGCAGTACTTC. V usage is TRBV3-1 (or the pseudogene TRBV3-2) and J usage is TRBJ2-7; 7 nucleotides agree with TRBD1. Trimming removed 0 bases from V and 7 bases from J; junction bases left unmatched: 9. CDR1 LGHDT and CDR2 YNNKEL come from the germline V gene (reference sequence). The CDR3 consists of 15 residues.

V gene TRBV4-3 combines with J gene TRBJ2-7, with 8 positions matching TRBD1. Losses at the gene ends were 4 bases for V and 2 bases for J; bases not matched to a gene: 7. Looked up from germline, CDR1 is LGHNA and CDR2 is YSLEER. This CDR3 is built from 15 residues. CDR3 DNA sequence: TGCGCCAGCAGCCGCGGACAGGGAGGTGCCTACGAGCAGTACTTC. Its protein product is CASSRGQGGAYEQYF.

The V gene is TRBV11-2, the J gene TRBJ2-6, with D possibly matching TRBD1 (6 bases). Germline V lookup: CDR1 SGHAT, CDR2 FQNNGV. The ends were cut back, 4 bases at V and 0 bases at J, with 16 bases in the middle. There are 18 residues in the CDR3. The CDR3 here is CASSWFIRGSSGANVLTF. In DNA, the CDR3 is TGTGCCAGCAGCTGGTTCATCAGGGGAAGCTCTGGGGCCAACGTCCTGACTTTC.

The chain joins TRBV11-2 to TRBJ2-3, with D possibly being TRBD1 (5 bases). Germline CDR1 SGHAT, CDR2 FQNNGV. The CDR3 runs 16 residues. Trimming cost V 4 bases and J 4 bases, with 18 bases left between them. The CDR3, as DNA: TGTGCCAGCAGCTCTCATCGACAGTTTTTGCCAGATACGCAGTATTTT. Its translation: CASSSHRQFLPDTQYF.

The chain is built from TRBV11-2 and TRBJ1-4, with TRBD1 matching 8 bases. Per the germline V gene, CDR1 is SGHAT and CDR2 is FQNNGV. Germline trimming cut 5 bases from V and 7 bases from J; bases unmatched to any gene: 12. The CDR3 runs to 16 residues. Here the CDR3 reads CASSPGIGTGREKLFF. The DNA of the CDR3 is TGTGCCAGCAGCCCAGGAATAGGGACAGGCCGTGAAAAACTGTTTTTT.

The sample holds one count of this clone. The chain recombines TRBV21-1 with TRBJ1-4; TRBD1 reflects the table's D call only, with no check against the DNA. TRBV21-1 is flagged as a pseudogene. The CDR3 totals 18 residues. The CDR3 DNA reads as TGTGCCACTGAGTACAGCTCCGGACATATCGCAACTAATGAAAAACTGTTTTTT. Its protein is CATEYSSGHIATNEKLFF.

The chain is built from TRBV19 and TRBJ2-2; 10 bases agree with TRBD2. The CDR3 length is 18 residues. V was pared by 7 bases and J by 1 base, with 12 bases of the junction left unmatched. Germline CDR1 and CDR2: LNHDA and SQIVND (reference sequence). The CDR3, as DNA: TGTGCCAGTACCTCCACCTGGGCTAGCGGGGGGAACACCGGGGAGCTGTTTTTT. It codes for CASTSTWASGGNTGELFF.

V and J are TRBV14 and TRBJ1-2; unclear D gene. Trimming shortened V by 5 bases and J by 4 bases, and 5 bases separated the two germline ends. The CDR3 is 11 amino acids. Germline loops: CDR1 SGHDN, CDR2 FVKESK. The CDR3 loop is CASSSLYGYTF. The CDR3 DNA reads as TGTGCCAGCAGCTCGCTCTATGGCTACACCTTC.

The chain has TRBV6-2 or TRBV6-3 and TRBJ1-6; no clear D gene. Trimming shortened V by 5 bases and J by 8 bases, and 13 bases separated the two germline ends. Germline lookup yields CDR1 MNHEY and CDR2 SVGEGT. This CDR3 spans 14 amino acids. DNA for the CDR3: TGTGCCAGCAGTCCAGAATCCCGGGATTCACCCCTCCACTTT. Its protein product is CASSPESRDSPLHF.

CDR3 DNA sequence: TGTGCCAGCAGCTCCACCCCAATGGGGGGGCAAGGGCTCCACTTT. It is translated as CASSSTPMGGQGLHF. The chain recombines TRBV27 with TRBJ1-6, with a possible D match to TRBD1 (6 bases). V was pared by 6 bases and J by 16 bases, with 25 bases between. Germline CDR1 MNHEY, CDR2 SMNVEV (reference sequence). The CDR3 extends over 15 amino acids.

This chain uses TRBV2 with TRBJ1-3, with D uncertain. This CDR3 is built from 15 residues. Trimming removed 5 bases from V and 8 bases from J, with 19 bases in between. The germline V gene encodes CDR1 SNHLY and CDR2 FYNNEI. For the CDR3, the DNA is TGTGCCAGCAGTCCCGGAACCGGGGTATGGGACACCATATATTTT. Translated, it gives CASSPGTGVWDTIYF.

This rearrangement joins TRBV7-2 to TRBJ1-1, with 7 nucleotides matching TRBD1. Trimming removed 8 bases from V and 3 bases from J; junction bases left unmatched: 12. Germline-derived CDR1 and CDR2 are SGHTA and FQGNSA. The length of the CDR3 is 15 residues. The chain's CDR3 is CASHVAGQAHTEAFF. The CDR3 DNA reads TGTGCCAGCCATGTAGCCGGACAGGCACACACTGAAGCTTTCTTT.